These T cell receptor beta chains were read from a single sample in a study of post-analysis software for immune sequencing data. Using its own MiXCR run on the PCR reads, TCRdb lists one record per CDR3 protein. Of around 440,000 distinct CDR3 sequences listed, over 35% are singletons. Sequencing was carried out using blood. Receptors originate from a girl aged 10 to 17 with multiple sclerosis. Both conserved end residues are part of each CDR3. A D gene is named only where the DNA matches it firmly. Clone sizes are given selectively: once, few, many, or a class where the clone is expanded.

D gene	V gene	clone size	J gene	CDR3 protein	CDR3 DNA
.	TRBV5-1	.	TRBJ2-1	CASSWGGEGNNEQFF	TGCGCCAGCAGCTGGGGAGGTGAGGGTAACAATGAGCAGTTCTTC
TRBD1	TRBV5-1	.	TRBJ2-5	CASSPLTGNGETQYF	TGCGCCAGCAGCCCCCTGACAGGGAATGGAGAGACCCAGTACTTC
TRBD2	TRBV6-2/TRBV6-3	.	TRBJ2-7	CASSIGLAGGPFIGEQYF	TGTGCCAGCAGCATAGGACTAGCGGGAGGGCCCTTCATAGGCGAGCAGTACTTC
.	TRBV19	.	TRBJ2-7	CASRRDPSHEQYF	TGTGCCAGTCGGAGGGACCCTTCGCACGAGCAGTACTTC
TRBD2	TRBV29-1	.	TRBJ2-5	CSVRVAGDLETQYF	TGCAGCGTGCGGGTAGCGGGAGATCTAGAGACCCAGTACTTC
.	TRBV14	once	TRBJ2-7	CAGSFGLSYEQYF	TGTGCCGGCAGCTTCGGGCTTTCCTACGAGCAGTACTTC
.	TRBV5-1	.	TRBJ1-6	CASNTGTDNSPLHF	TGCGCCAGCAACACCGGGACGGATAATTCACCCCTCCACTTT
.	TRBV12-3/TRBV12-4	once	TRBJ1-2	CASSHQSNPNCGYTF	TGTGCCAGCAGTCATCAGTCTAATCCTAACTGTGGCTACACCTTC
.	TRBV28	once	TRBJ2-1	CASSPPGPNEQFF	TGTGCCAGCAGTCCCCCGGGGCCCAATGAGCAGTTCTTC
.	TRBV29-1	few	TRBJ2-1	CSHDGLYNEQFF	TGCAGCCATGACGGACTTTACAATGAGCAGTTCTTC
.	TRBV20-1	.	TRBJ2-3	CSASVRGQADTQYF	TGCAGTGCTAGTGTGAGGGGCCAGGCAGATACGCAGTATTTT
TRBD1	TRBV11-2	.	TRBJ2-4	CASSLDGIGDRVREQYF	TGTGCCAGCAGCTTAGATGGTATCGGGGACAGGGTAAGAGAGCAGTACTTC
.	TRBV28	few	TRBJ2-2	CASRTDTGELFF	TGTGCCAGCAGAACGGACACCGGGGAGCTGTTTTTT
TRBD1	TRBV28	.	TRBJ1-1	CASSVISGGRNTEAFF	TGTGCCAGCAGTGTTATCTCAGGGGGCCGTAACACTGAAGCTTTCTTT